This T cell receptor beta chain derives from a study of shared clonotypes between healthy human individuals. General study findings and limits: Generally, naive subsets (rather than memory subsets) showed larger estimated richness. Investigators expected sequencing depth to affect clonotype sharing among donors. Collection of samples was limited to blood; tissue repertoires likely differ.

Trimming stripped 5 bases from V and 2 bases from J, with 9 bases between. Germline V gene sequence: CDR1 SGHVS, CDR2 FNYEAQ. This CDR3 has 14 residues. Regarding this clone: No antigen is known for it.

Using immunoSEQ multiplex PCR, the repertoire was profiled, and TCRdb retains in-frame clones only, with some absent. The sample includes roughly 2.6 million clones, around nine tenths of them seen just once. The chain couples TRBV7-6 to TRBJ2-2, with D possibly being TRBD1 (6 bases). Sequenced material: naive CD4+ T cells sorted from blood. Regarding subset: CD45RA+ positively selected. The clonotype was recovered from a man between 18 and 35 years old in good health. The chain's CDR3 is CASSRDTNTGELFF. The CDR3 DNA is TGTGCCAGCAGCAGGGACACCAACACCGGGGAGCTGTTTTTT.